The present T cell receptor (beta chain) was sequenced within a study of T cell responses to AZD1222 COVID-19 vaccine. The CDR3 length is 14 residues. The V gene's germline CDR1 is SQVTM and CDR2 ANQGSEA. The J segment lost 8 bases and the V segment lost 0 bases, leaving 8 bases of the junction unmatched. Comments on this clone: The antigen remains undetermined.

Study results and limitations: Distributed over spike, vaccine-associated CD4 TCRs predominated at 160-218 and 743-854. Receipt of two AZD1222 doses was followed by a rise in Spike-specific TCR breadth and depth. Clonal diversity was possibly underestimated; the donors were predominantly white British and more often female. Only five or six individuals given AZD1222 were seropositive at baseline.

The assay was immunoSEQ multiplex PCR, and TCRdb's table has in-frame clones only and misses some. The sample contains about 130,000 clones, about nine tenths of which appear only once. The rearrangement uses TRBV29-1 and TRBJ1-2; 8 bases line up with TRBD1. The sequences come from peripheral blood, collected on day 0 of AZD1222 vaccination. This clonotype originated in an adult in good health. In DNA, the CDR3 is TGCAGCGTTGAAGATTTTCAGGGGGCGCGGGGCTACACCTTC. Its translation: CSVEDFQGARGYTF. Full variable domain (remainder filled in from reference TRBV29-1 and TRBJ1-2): SAVISQKPSRDICQRGTSLTIQCQVDSQVTMMFWYRQQPGQSLTLIATANQGSEATYESGFVIDKFPISRPNLTFSTLTVSNMSPEDSSIYLCSVEDFQGARGYTFGSGTRLTVV.